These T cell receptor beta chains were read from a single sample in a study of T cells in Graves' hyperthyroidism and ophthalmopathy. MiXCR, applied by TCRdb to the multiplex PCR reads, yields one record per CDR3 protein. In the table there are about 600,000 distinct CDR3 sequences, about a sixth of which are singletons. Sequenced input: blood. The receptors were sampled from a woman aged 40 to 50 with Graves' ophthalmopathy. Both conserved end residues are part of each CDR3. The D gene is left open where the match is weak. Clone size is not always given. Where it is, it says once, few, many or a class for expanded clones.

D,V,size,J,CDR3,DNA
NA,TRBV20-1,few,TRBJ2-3,CSARVGGARGTDMQYF,TGCAGTGCTAGAGTAGGGGGGGCGAGGGGCACAGATATGCAGTATTTT
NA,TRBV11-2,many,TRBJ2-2,CASSLDASSNTGELFF,TGTGCCAGCAGCTTAGATGCTAGCTCGAACACCGGGGAGCTGTTTTTT
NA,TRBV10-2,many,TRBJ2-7,CASSESGFRRTYEQYF,TGCGCCAGCAGTGAGTCGGGGTTTCGGAGGACCTACGAGCAGTACTTC
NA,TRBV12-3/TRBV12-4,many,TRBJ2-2,CASSLYSGSFRNTGELFF,TGTGCCAGCAGTTTATATTCCGGGAGTTTCAGGAACACCGGGGAGCTGTTTTTT
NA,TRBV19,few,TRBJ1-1,CASSWQGNTEAFF,TGTGCCAGTAGTTGGCAGGGAAACACTGAAGCTTTCTTT
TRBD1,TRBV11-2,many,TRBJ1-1,CASSQQGDEAFF,TGTGCCAGCAGCCAACAGGGGGACGAAGCTTTCTTT
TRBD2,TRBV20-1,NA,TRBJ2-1,CSALPTAGGTYYNEQFF,TGCAGTGCTTTACCCACAGCGGGAGGCACCTACTACAATGAGCAGTTCTTC
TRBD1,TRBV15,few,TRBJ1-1,CATSRDRVNTEAFF,TGTGCCACCAGCAGGGACAGGGTGAACACTGAAGCTTTCTTT
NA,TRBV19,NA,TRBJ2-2,CASSPPGRGELFF,TGTGCCAGTAGTCCTCCGGGCCGCGGGGAGCTGTTTTTT
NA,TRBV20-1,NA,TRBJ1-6,CSARDDPWDSPLHF,TGCAGTGCTAGAGACGACCCCTGGGATTCACCCCTCCACTTT
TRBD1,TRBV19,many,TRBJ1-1,CAPRDRVNTEAFF,TGTGCCCCACGGGACAGGGTGAACACTGAAGCTTTCTTT
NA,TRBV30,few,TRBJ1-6,CAWSVLGPEAPLHF,TGTGCCTGGAGTGTACTTGGCCCGGAGGCACCCCTCCACTTT
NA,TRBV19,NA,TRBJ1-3,CASRNTGSGNTIYF,TGTGCCAGTAGGAACACAGGGTCTGGAAACACCATATATTTT
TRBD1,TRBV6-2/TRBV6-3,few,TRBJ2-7,CASKGQGNRGYEQYF,TGTGCCAGCAAAGGACAGGGAAATAGAGGATACGAGCAGTACTTC
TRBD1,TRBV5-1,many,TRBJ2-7,CASTPYPGQGMDEQYF,TGCGCCAGCACCCCGTATCCGGGACAGGGGATGGACGAGCAGTACTTC
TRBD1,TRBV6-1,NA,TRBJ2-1,CASRAGQGPYNEQFF,TGTGCCAGCAGAGCGGGACAGGGGCCCTACAATGAGCAGTTCTTC
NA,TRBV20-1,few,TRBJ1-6,CSASTAVGGNSPLHF,TGCAGTGCCTCGACCGCGGTTGGGGGAAATTCACCCCTCCACTTT
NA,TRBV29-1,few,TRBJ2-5,CSVEELAGETQYF,TGCAGCGTTGAGGAACTAGCAGGGGAGACCCAGTACTTC
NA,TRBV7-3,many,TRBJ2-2,CASSAQHTGELFF,TGTGCCAGCAGCGCACAGCACACCGGGGAGCTGTTTTTT
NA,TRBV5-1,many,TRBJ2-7,CASSLGGMSSYEQYF,TGCGCCAGCAGCTTGGGGGGAATGAGCTCCTACGAGCAGTACTTC
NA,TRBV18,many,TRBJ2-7,CASSPGGTPPYEQYF,TGTGCCAGCTCACCCGGGGGCACGCCGCCCTACGAGCAGTACTTC
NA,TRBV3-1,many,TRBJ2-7,CASSSWGSSVDEQYF,TGTGCCAGCAGTTCCTGGGGTAGCTCCGTAGACGAGCAGTACTTC
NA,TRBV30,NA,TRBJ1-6,CVWTPGPNSPLHF,TGTGTCTGGACCCCGGGCCCCAATTCACCCCTCCACTTT
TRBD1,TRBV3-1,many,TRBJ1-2,CASSQGAEQGAPGGYTF,TGTGCCAGCAGCCAAGGGGCTGAGCAGGGGGCGCCGGGTGGCTACACCTTC
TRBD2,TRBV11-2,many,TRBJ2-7,CASSPSSGWDYEQYF,TGTGCCAGCAGCCCGAGTAGCGGGTGGGATTACGAGCAGTACTTC
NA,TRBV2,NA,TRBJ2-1,CASRGGLSRARQFF,TGTGCCAGCAGAGGGGGACTATCCAGAGCCAGGCAGTTCTTC
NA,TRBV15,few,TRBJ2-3,CATSPNRPGTDTQYF,TGTGCCACCAGCCCCAACAGGCCCGGCACAGATACGCAGTATTTT
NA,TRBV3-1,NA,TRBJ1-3,CASSLRTARSGNTIYF,TGTGCCAGCAGCTTGCGGACAGCCCGCTCTGGAAACACCATATATTTT
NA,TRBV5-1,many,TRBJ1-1,CASSLSPTGDTEAFF,TGCGCCAGCAGCTTGAGCCCAACAGGTGACACTGAAGCTTTCTTT